This T cell receptor beta chain was sequenced for a study of tumor-infiltrating lymphocytes in localized non-small cell lung cancer. Findings and caveats of the study: Different pieces of the same tissue went to different assays, confounding technical variation with intratumor heterogeneity. TCR sequencing covered a subset of patients with enough tissue.

Germline CDR1 SGHTA, CDR2 FQGNSA. The CDR3 has 13 residues. J lost 4 bases, V lost 9 bases, and 6 bases had no gene match. Comments on this clone: Its antigen is not identified.

Produced via immunoSEQ multiplex PCR; TCRdb's table is partial and in-frame only. This repertoire shows 10,000 to 13,000 clones, 65% to 90% found once; its top ten account for 7% to 10%. This receptor was obtained from a human donor with non-small cell lung cancer. The specimen sequenced was uninvolved lung tissue not adjacent to the tumor. J is TRBJ2-7 and V is TRBV7-2; 10 bases agree with TRBD2. This chain's CDR3 is CASKRGGLYEQYF. The CDR3 DNA reads as TGTGCCAGTAAGCGGGGGGGCCTGTACGAGCAGTACTTC.